The 10 T cell receptor beta chains below come from one sample, sequenced in a study of blood T cell repertoires in COVID-19. Some clones are missing from TCRdb's copy, which holds only in-frame ones; the method was immunoSEQ multiplex PCR. Altogether fewer than 200,000 clones are present, less than 90% being singletons, with the ten largest covering 1.2%. The specimen was PBMCs or T cells enriched from blood (not recorded which). Source of these receptors: a human donor with acute COVID-19. The donor label of this sample is uncertain.

Of note for this clone: A junction boundary mismatches the germline segment, possibly from a read error. The chain carries TRBV18 and TRBJ1-4; D not resolved. This CDR3 spans 13 amino acids. Germline V gene lookup returns CDR1 KGHSH and CDR2 LQKENI. The CDR3 is CASSPGNTDGKIF. CDR3 sequence (DNA): TGTGCCAGCTCACCCGGAAACACAGACGGAAAAATATTT. The variable domain in full, completed from reference TRBV18 and TRBJ1-4, reads NAGVMQNPRHLVRRRGQEARLRCSPMKGHSHVYWYRQLPEEGLKFMVYLQKENIIDESGMPKERFSAEFPKEGPSILRIQQVVRGDSAAYFCASSPGNTDGKIFGSGTQLSVL.

The V and J genes are TRBV3-1 (or the pseudogene TRBV3-2) and TRBJ1-2, with 7 bases lining up with TRBD1. Germline-derived CDR1 and CDR2 are LGHDT and YNNKEL (reference sequence). CDR3 length equals 15 residues. V lost 1 base to trimming and J lost 3 bases; unmatched junction nucleotides: 5. The CDR3 DNA reads TGTGCCAGCAGCCAAGCGGACAGGTATTACTATGGCTACACCTTC. Translation: CASSQADRYYYGYTF.

The count of this clone is one. This chain joins TRBV7-2 and TRBJ2-1; D not certain. V lost 6 bases, J lost 3 bases, and 9 bases lay in between. The germline gives CDR1 SGHTA, CDR2 FQGNSA. There are 13 residues in the CDR3. The CDR3: CASRLNDYNEQFF. Written as DNA, the CDR3 is TGTGCCAGCAGGCTAAACGACTACAATGAGCAGTTCTTC.

This clone occurred once. The J gene is TRBJ1-6, the V gene TRBV2; TRBD1 matches at 7 bases. The V segment lost 7 bases and the J segment 6 bases; nucleotides outside the gene matches: 6. Germline CDR1 SNHLY, CDR2 FYNNEI. The CDR3 covers 14 residues. CDR3 residues: CASNQQGSNSPLHF. The CDR3 DNA sequence: TGTGCCAGCAACCAACAGGGGTCTAATTCACCCCTCCACTTT. The full variable domain, in which reference TRBV2 and TRBJ1-6 provide the parts outside the CDR3, is EPEVTQTPSHQVTQMGQEVILRCVPISNHLYFYWYRQILGQKVEFLVSFYNNEISEKSEIFDDQFSVERPDGSNFTLKIRSTKLEDSAMYFCASNQQGSNSPLHFGNGTRLTVT.

The chain couples TRBV5-1 to TRBJ2-3, with D possibly being TRBD2 (5 bases). In germline, CDR1 is SGHRS, CDR2 YFSETQ. The CDR3 sequence is 14 residues long. As DNA, the CDR3 is TGCGCTACTGGGCGCGGGTTTACGACAGATACGCAGTATTTT. Translating it yields CATGRGFTTDTQYF.

The chain is built from TRBV4-2 and TRBJ2-5, with 7 bases identical to TRBD2. Per the germline V gene, CDR1 is LGHNA and CDR2 is YNFKEQ. The CDR3 is 16 amino acids. J lost 2 bases, V lost 0 bases, and 6 bases had no gene match. CDR3: CASSQDETGGQETQYF. For the CDR3, the DNA is TGTGCCAGCAGCCAAGATGAGACGGGGGGTCAAGAGACCCAGTACTTC.

The chain couples TRBV30 to TRBJ2-2, with 10 positions matching TRBD2. Germline V gives CDR1 GTSNPN, CDR2 SVGIG (reference sequence). CDR3 length: 15 residues. V trimming: 1 base; J trimming: 6 bases; junction bases outside the gene matches: 5. CDR3 coding DNA: TGTGCCTGGAGTGCGGCGAGCGGGGGGGCCGGGGAGCTGTTTTTT. Amino acid sequence: CAWSAASGGAGELFF.

CDR3 loop: CASQPTKNTGELFF. The CDR3 region has the DNA TGTGCCAGCCAACCGACTAAGAACACCGGGGAGCTGTTTTTT. The gene calls are TRBV25-1 and TRBJ2-2; D is perhaps TRBD2 (5 bases). CDR1 MGHDK and CDR2 SYGVNS come from the germline V gene. V was clipped by 8 bases and J by 1 base, with 11 bases between them. The CDR3 is 14 residues long.

This clone was seen a single time. V and J are TRBV7-9 and TRBJ1-2; 9 bases align to TRBD1. V shed 5 bases, J shed 8 bases, and the junction held 6 bases outside the gene matches. This CDR3 has 13 amino acids. Germline values: CDR1 SEHNR, CDR2 FQNEAQ (reference sequence). The CDR3 here is CASSQDRGDGYTF. CDR3 nucleotides: TGTGCCAGCAGCCAGGACAGGGGAGACGGCTACACCTTC.

The rearrangement links TRBV10-3 to TRBJ1-2, with unresolved D. Trimming removed 8 bases at V and 2 bases at J, with 9 bases between. The germline gives CDR1 ENHRY, CDR2 SYGVKD. The CDR3 consists of 12 residues. CDR3 coding DNA: TGTGCCATCGTGTCACGGAACTATGGCTACACCTTC. Translation gives CAIVSRNYGYTF.